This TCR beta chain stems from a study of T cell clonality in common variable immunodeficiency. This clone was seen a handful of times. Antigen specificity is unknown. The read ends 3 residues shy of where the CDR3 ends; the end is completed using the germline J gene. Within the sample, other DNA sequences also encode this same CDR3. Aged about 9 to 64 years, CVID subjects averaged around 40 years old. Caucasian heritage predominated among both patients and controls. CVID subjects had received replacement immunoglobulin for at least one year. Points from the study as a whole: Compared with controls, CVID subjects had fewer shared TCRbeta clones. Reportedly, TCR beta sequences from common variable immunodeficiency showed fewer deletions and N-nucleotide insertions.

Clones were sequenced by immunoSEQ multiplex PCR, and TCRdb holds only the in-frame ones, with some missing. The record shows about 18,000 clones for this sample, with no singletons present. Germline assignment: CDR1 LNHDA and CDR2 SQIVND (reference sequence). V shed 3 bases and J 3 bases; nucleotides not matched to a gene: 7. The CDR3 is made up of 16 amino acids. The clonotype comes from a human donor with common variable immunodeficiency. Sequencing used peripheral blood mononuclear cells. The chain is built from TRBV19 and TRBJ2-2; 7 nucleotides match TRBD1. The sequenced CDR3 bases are TGTGCCAGTAGTATGGGGAAGGGGGCGGACACCGGGGAG. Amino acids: CASSMGKGADTGE. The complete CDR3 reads CASSMGKGADTGELFF.